This passage covers 9 T cell receptor beta chains from one sample sequenced in a study of metastatic and nonmetastatic thyroid tumors. With MiXCR, TCRdb reprocessed the PCR reads. The sample contains around 12,000 clones, 25% to 40% of which appear only once. No treatment had been given to any patient before thyroid surgery. The sequenced sample consisted of tumor tissue. Source of these receptors: a female donor with papillary thyroid cancer or a benign thyroid nodule (not recorded which). Some clones in this sample may be carry-over from other donors' samples.

This clone was detected a few times. A single base separates this from a much larger clone, so it may be a read error. V and J are TRBV7-9 and TRBJ2-3, with D maybe TRBD1 (5 bases). The CDR3 has 13 residues. Germline CDR1 SEHNR, CDR2 FQNEAQ (reference sequence). The CDR3 DNA sequence: TGTGCCATCAGCTTATCGGCAGGGGATACGCAGTATTTT. Protein sequence: CAISLSAGDTQYF.

This chain links TRBV5-6 with TRBJ1-5; the D gene is possibly TRBD1 (5 bases). Trimming took off 3 bases at V and 4 bases at J, with 23 bases between the two ends. Germline CDR1 and CDR2: SGHDT and YYEEEE. This CDR3 has 18 amino acids. CDR3 protein: CASSSRTLGQFPNQPQHF. The CDR3 DNA reads as TGTGCCAGCAGCTCGCGAACCTTGGGGCAGTTTCCGAATCAGCCCCAGCATTTT.

This clone rates as medium-sized. The V gene is TRBV12-3 or TRBV12-4, the J gene TRBJ1-3; D is uncertain. With 4 bases removed from V and 1 base from J, the gap between germline ends came to 8 bases. CDR3 length: 14 amino acids. DNA for the CDR3: TGTGCCAGCAGTTCTGCGAATTCTGGAAACACCATATATTTT. Protein product: CASSSANSGNTIYF.

In this sample, this clone turned up a few times. The chain joins TRBV28 to TRBJ1-6; a weak D match, TRBD1 (5 bases). V dropped 5 bases and J dropped 2 bases, with 16 bases sitting between them. The CDR3 has 17 amino acids. Germline-derived CDR1 and CDR2 are MDHEN and SYDVKM. The CDR3 reads CASSEKGLNAYNSPLHF. The CDR3 region has the DNA TGTGCCAGCAGTGAAAAGGGACTTAACGCCTATAATTCACCCCTCCACTTT.

This clone was detected ten times or more. The rearrangement uses TRBV30 and TRBJ2-2; TRBD1 aligns across 7 bases. Germline trimming cut 5 bases from V and 3 bases from J; bases unmatched to any gene: 6. Germline values: CDR1 GTSNPN, CDR2 SVGIG (reference sequence). The CDR3 totals 14 residues. The CDR3 DNA reads TGTGCCTGGGGGGGAAGGGGGCACACCGGGGAGCTGTTTTTT. It codes for CAWGGRGHTGELFF.

The chain recombines TRBV20-1 with TRBJ2-1, with TRBD2 identical over 8 bases. CDR1 is DFQATT and CDR2 is SNEGSKA in the germline V gene (reference sequence). The CDR3 runs 17 residues. Unmatched junction bases numbered 9, after V lost 2 bases and J lost 0 bases. The CDR3 protein is CSARYLNSGVSYNEQFF. DNA of the CDR3: TGCAGTGCTAGATACCTAAATAGCGGGGTCTCCTACAATGAGCAGTTCTTC.

V gene TRBV10-2 combines with J gene TRBJ2-5; 14 nucleotides match TRBD2. The CDR3 is made up of 15 amino acids. The germline V gene encodes CDR1 WSHSY and CDR2 SAAADI. The CDR3 spells CDRSGTSGGQETQYF. The DNA of the CDR3 is TGCGACAGAAGCGGGACTAGCGGGGGCCAAGAGACCCAGTACTTC.

The chain joins TRBV11-2 to TRBJ1-2; the D gene is possibly TRBD1 (5 bases). CDR1 and CDR2 (germline): SGHAT, FQNNGV. V was trimmed by 6 bases and J by 4 bases, leaving 18 bases between them. The CDR3 is 15 amino acids. CDR3 DNA: TGTGCCAGCAGTCACGGGACCTTAACCGGCTATGGCTACACCTTC. It codes for CASSHGTLTGYGYTF.

Ten or more counts support this clone. Other DNA sequences in this sample translate to the same CDR3. The V call is TRBV11-3, the J call TRBJ2-3, with D unresolved. The CDR3 runs to 12 residues. Trimming took 5 bases from V and 6 from J, leaving 9 bases between them. Germline CDR1 and CDR2: SGHNT and YENEEA. The CDR3 DNA sequence: TGTGCCAGCAGCCCCGAACGGGATACGCAGTATTTT. Its translation is CASSPERDTQYF.